The following is a T cell receptor (beta chain) sequence with its context. What it recognizes is unknown. Germline V gene data show CDR1 as LNHDA and CDR2 as SQIVND (reference sequence). The CDR3 is made up of 14 amino acids. V was cut by 4 bases and J by 1 base, with 11 bases left in between. The data were obtained in a study of cytomegalovirus exposure and HLA in healthy donors. Study observations and caveats: In a later analysis, a missense DCLRE1C variant was linked to TCR beta V- and J-gene trimming.

The study sampled nominally healthy donors, though unrecorded immune exposures were likely. 13 Jbeta primers and 60 Vbeta primers were used for the PCR. Profiled with immunoSEQ multiplex PCR; TCRdb holds only in-frame clones, not every one. This sample has under 150,000 clones, with 80% found just once. The TCR was taken from a man younger than 45 in good health and CMV-seronegative. The J gene is TRBJ2-7, the V gene TRBV19; TRBD1 is a possible D gene (5 bases). Specimen: PBMCs. The DNA of the CDR3 is TGTGCCAGTAGTAGCGACAGAAATTCCTACGAGCAGTACTTC. This codes for CASSSDRNSYEQYF.